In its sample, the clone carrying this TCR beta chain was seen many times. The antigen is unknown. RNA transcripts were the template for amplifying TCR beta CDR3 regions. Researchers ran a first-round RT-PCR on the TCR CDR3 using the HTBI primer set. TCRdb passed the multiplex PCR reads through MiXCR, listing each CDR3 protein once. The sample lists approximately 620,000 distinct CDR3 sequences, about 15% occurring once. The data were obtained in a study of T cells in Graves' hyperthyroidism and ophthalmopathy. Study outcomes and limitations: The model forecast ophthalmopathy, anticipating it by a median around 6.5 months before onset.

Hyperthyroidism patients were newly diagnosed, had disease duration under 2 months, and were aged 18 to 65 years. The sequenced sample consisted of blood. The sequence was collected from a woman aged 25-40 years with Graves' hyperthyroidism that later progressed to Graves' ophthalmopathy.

The CDR3 nucleotides read TGTGCCAGCTGCGGAAACACAGATACGCAGTATTTT. This codes for CASCGNTDTQYF. The rearrangement uses TRBV2 and TRBJ2-3; no definite D call. Germline V gene data show CDR1 as SNHLY and CDR2 as FYNNEI. V lost 8 bases to trimming and J lost 2 bases, with 8 bases between them. The CDR3 spans 12 residues.